The TCR beta chain under discussion was sequenced for a study of cytomegalovirus exposure and HLA in healthy donors. Overall study context: Earlier results showed roughly 120 million unique TCR beta sequences derived from roughly 180 million T cells. Ancestry clustering placed 70% to 85% of approximately 370 genotyped donors in the Caucasian-associated cluster.

PCR was performed using 60 Vbeta and 13 Jbeta primers. Sequencing used immunoSEQ multiplex PCR; TCRdb keeps in-frame clones, though not all of them. Of over 100,000 clones listed, around 87% were seen once; the top ten hold around 5.2%. The CDR3 has 14 residues. The ends were cut back, 2 bases at V and 2 bases at J, with 8 bases in the middle. The germline V gene encodes CDR1 SNHLY and CDR2 FYNNEI. Healthy bone marrow donors formed the donor group. To note about this clone: Its antigen is unknown.

Overall study results and limits: There were 150 to 200 TCR beta chains listed as cytomegalovirus-associated.

The sequenced sample was PBMCs. The sequence was collected from a young woman in good health and CMV-seronegative. The rearrangement links TRBV2 to TRBJ2-3; no firm D call. The chain's CDR3 is CASSEQTYTDTQYF. As DNA, the CDR3 is TGTGCCAGCAGTGAACAAACTTACACAGATACGCAGTATTTT.